This section outlines one T cell receptor beta chain sequence together with its context. Its antigen is unidentified. This may be a read error: a much more frequent sequence differs by one nucleotide. Using its own MiXCR run on the PCR reads, TCRdb lists one record per CDR3 protein. The sample gives about 320,000 distinct CDR3 sequences, roughly 23% of which show up once; 0.81% is in the top ten. Naive CD8 library inputs spanned roughly 17,000 to 1,000,000 sorted cells and 10%, 30% or 50% RNA. The data stem from a study of molecular identifiers for immune sequencing clone quantification. Findings and caveats of the study: Even with 1 million or so naive cells present, spiked Jurkat TCR RNA from one cell was reportedly detectable.

CDR1 and CDR2 from the germline V gene are SGHRS and YFSETQ. V was shortened by 1 base and J by 6 bases, with 16 bases between the two germline ends. CDR3 length equals 15 residues. This TCR was sampled from a human donor in good health. Some libraries in this study had Jurkat cell RNA spiked in. This chain uses TRBV5-1 with TRBJ1-1; TRBD1 is a possible D gene (5 bases). Sequenced input: naive CD8+ T cells from blood, with Jurkat cell RNA spiked in. Subset reported: FACS-sorted CD8+CD4-CCR7+CD45RA+ naive T cells. The CDR3 DNA reads as TGCGCCAGCAGCTTGTCCGGGGGGGGGTACGCTGAAGCTTTCTTT. This translates into CASSLSGGGYAEAFF.